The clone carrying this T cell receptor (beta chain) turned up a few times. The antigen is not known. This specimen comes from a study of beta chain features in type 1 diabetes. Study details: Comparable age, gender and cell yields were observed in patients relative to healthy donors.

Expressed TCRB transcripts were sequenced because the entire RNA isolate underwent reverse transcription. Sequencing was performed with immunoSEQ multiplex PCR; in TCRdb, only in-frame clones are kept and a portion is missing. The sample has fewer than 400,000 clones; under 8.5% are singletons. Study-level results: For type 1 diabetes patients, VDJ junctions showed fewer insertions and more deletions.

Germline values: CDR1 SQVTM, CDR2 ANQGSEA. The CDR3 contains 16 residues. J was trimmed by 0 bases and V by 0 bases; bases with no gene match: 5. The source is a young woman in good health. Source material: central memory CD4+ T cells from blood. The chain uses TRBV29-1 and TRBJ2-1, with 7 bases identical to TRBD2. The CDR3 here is CSVEEYTGGSYNEQFF. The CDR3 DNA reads TGCAGCGTTGAAGAATACACGGGGGGCTCCTACAATGAGCAGTTCTTC.